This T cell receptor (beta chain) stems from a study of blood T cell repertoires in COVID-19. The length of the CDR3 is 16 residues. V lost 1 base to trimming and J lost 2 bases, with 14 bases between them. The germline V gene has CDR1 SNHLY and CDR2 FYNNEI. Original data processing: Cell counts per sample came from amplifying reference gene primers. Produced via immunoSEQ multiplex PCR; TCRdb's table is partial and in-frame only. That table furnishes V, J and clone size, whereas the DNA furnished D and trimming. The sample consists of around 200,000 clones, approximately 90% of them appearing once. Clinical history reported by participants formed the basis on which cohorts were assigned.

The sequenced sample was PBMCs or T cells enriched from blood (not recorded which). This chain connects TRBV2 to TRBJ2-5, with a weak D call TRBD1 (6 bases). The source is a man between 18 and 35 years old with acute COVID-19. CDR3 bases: TGTGCCAGCAGTGAAGGACAGGCAGTGACTCAAGAGACCCAGTACTTC. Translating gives CASSEGQAVTQETQYF. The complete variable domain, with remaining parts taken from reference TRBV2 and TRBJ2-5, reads EPEVTQTPSHQVTQMGQEVILRCVPISNHLYFYWYRQILGQKVEFLVSFYNNEISEKSEIFDDQFSVERPDGSNFTLKIRSTKLEDSAMYFCASSEGQAVTQETQYFGPGTRLLVL.